This note documents a single TCR beta chain sequence. Its antigen remains unknown. This sample was included in a study of vaccination effects on CD4 cells after COVID-19. Sequencing used immunoSEQ multiplex PCR; TCRdb keeps in-frame clones, though not all of them. The repertoire includes about 73,000 clones, 65% to 80% of them detected once, and around 2.9% sits in the top ten. Study results and limitations: Pronounced clonal contraction occurred in clones induced by infection and by vaccine late after vaccination.

Between the trimmed V and J ends, which lost 4 bases and 1 base, there was a span of 7 bases. Per the germline V gene, CDR1 is SEHNR and CDR2 is FQNEAQ (reference sequence). CDR3 length equals 13 residues. Before any sequencing was done, the ViraFEST assay used viral peptide pools to expand antigen-specific CD4+ T cells. Cells that had been cultured for approximately eleven days were the source of isolated CD4+ T cells. People in the vaccine group had not been infected with SARS-CoV-2 before, and their nucleocapsid antibodies were negative. A density of about 1.8 million PBMC per well was used; these cells were cultured with approximately 9.1 IU/ml IL-2 and 10 ug/ml peptides. Fresh IL-2-containing medium replaced half the medium on days 3 and 7.

The clonotype originates from a human donor who received a COVID-19 vaccine. The source was CD4+ T cells from PBMCs cultured with HCoV-NL63 spike peptides, collected before COVID-19 vaccination. This chain connects TRBV7-9 to TRBJ1-1; D gene uncertain. The CDR3 DNA reads as TGTGCCAGCAGCTCTGGCACGAACACTGAAGCTTTCTTT. It yields the protein CASSSGTNTEAFF. The whole variable domain, remainder taken from reference TRBV7-9 and TRBJ1-1, is DTGVSQNPRHKITKRGQNVTFRCDPISEHNRLYWYRQTLGQGPEFLTYFQNEAQLEKSRLLSDRFSAERPKGSFSTLEIQRTEQGDSAMYLCASSSGTNTEAFFGQGTRLTVV.